The TCR beta chain described here comes from a study of Graves' ophthalmopathy and Graves' hyperthyroidism. Study-level background: Prior to any treatment, peripheral blood was collected at the time of initial diagnosis. Study conclusions and caveats: Both a roughly 65% sensitivity and an approximately 76% specificity characterized the model's predictions of ophthalmopathy progression.

This CDR3 is 18 amino acids long. Looked up from germline, CDR1 is SGHAT and CDR2 is FQNNGV. Trimming removed 3 bases at V and 6 bases at J, with 23 bases between. The diagnosis combined clinical symptoms, thyroxine, TRAb, thyroid ultrasound and orbital computed tomography scans. The authors isolated PBMCs from approximately 10 ml of fresh peripheral blood. Amplifying from RNA transcripts, the study obtained TCR beta CDR3 regions. An opening RT-PCR round employed HTBI primers and preceded a second-round multiplex PCR. Via MiXCR, TCRdb re-called the multiplex PCR reads, giving one row per CDR3 protein. The sample consists of approximately 330,000 distinct CDR3 sequences, roughly 17% of them appearing once. This clonotype was observed at least ten times. Its antigen is as yet unknown.

The sequencing input was peripheral blood. The genes are TRBV11-2 and TRBJ2-2; D gene unclear. This sequence was found in an adult man with Graves' ophthalmopathy. DNA for the CDR3: TGTGCCAGCAGCTTGGTCTGGGCTTATAACTCCCCTGCCGGGGAGCTGTTTTTT. Translating gives CASSLVWAYNSPAGELFF.